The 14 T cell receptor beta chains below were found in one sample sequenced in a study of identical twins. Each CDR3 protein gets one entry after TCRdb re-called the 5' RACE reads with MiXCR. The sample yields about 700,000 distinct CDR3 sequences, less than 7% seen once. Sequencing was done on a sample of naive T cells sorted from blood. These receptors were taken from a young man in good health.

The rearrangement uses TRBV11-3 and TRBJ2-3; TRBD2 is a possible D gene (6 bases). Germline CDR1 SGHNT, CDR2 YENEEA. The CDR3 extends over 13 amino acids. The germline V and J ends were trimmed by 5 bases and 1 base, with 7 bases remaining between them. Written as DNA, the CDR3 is TGTGCCAGCAGCATAGCGGGCACAGATACGCAGTATTTT. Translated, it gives CASSIAGTDTQYF.

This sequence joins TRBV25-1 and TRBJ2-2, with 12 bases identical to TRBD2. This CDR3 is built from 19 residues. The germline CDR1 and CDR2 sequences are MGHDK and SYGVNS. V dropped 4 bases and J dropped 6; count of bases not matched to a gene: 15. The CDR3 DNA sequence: TGTGCCAGCAGTGGCCCCCGCCCTAGCGGGAGGGGAAGTCCCGGGGAGCTGTTTTTT. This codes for CASSGPRPSGRGSPGELFF.

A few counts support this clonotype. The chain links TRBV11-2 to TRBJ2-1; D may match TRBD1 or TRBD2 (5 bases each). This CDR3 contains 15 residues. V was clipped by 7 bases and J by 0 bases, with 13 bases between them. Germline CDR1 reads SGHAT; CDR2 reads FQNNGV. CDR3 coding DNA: TGTGCCAGCACCACCGCAGGGAGCTCCTACAATGAGCAGTTCTTC. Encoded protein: CASTTAGSSYNEQFF.

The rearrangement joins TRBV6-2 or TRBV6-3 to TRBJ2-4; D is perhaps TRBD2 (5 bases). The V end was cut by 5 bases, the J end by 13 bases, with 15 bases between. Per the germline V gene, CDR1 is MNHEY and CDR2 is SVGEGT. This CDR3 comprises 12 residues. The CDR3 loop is CASSTPGLAQYF. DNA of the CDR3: TGTGCCAGCAGTACCCCCGGACTGGCGCAGTACTTC.

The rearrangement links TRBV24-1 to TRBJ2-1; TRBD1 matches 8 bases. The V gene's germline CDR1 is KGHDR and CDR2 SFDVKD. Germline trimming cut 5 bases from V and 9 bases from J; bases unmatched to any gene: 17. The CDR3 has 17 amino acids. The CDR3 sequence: CATSGSPGTGGTGEQFF. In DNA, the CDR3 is TGTGCCACCAGTGGTTCACCCGGGACAGGAGGTACGGGTGAGCAGTTCTTC.

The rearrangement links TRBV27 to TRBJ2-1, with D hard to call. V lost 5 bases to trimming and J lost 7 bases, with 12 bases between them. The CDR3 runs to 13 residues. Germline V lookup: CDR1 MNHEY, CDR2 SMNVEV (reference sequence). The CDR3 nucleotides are TGTGCCAGCAGTACCGCGGACCAAAATGAGCAGTTCTTC. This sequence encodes CASSTADQNEQFF.

CDR3 DNA: TGTGCCAGCAGCTTTACTGTCTTTTTAGCGGGAAATCTTTCAGTTATCGATGAGCAGTTCTTC. Encoded protein: CASSFTVFLAGNLSVIDEQFF. V gene TRBV7-3 combines with J gene TRBJ2-1, with 8 positions matching TRBD2. Germline V lookup: CDR1 SGHTA, CDR2 FQGTGA. The CDR3 covers 21 residues. Unmatched junction bases numbered 27, after V lost 3 bases and J lost 8 bases. The full variable domain, rest sourced from reference TRBV7-3 and TRBJ2-1, is GAGVSQTPSNKVTEKGKYVELRCDPISGHTALYWYRQSLGQGPEFLIYFQGTGAADDSGLPNDRFFAVRPEGSVSTLKIQRTERGDSAVYLCASSFTVFLAGNLSVIDEQFFGPGTRLTVL.

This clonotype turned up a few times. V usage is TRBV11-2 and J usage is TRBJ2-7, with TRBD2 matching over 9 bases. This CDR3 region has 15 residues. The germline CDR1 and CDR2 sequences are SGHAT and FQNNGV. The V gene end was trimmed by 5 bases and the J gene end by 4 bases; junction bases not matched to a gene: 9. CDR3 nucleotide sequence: TGTGCCAGCAGCACGGGCGCTAGCGGGGCTTACGAGCAGTACGTC. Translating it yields CASSTGASGAYEQYV.

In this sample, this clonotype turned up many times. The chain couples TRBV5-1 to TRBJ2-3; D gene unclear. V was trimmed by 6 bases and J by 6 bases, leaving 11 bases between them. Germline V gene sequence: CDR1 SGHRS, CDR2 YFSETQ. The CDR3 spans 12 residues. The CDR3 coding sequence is TGCGCCAGCAATGGCCCTTCCGATACGCAGTATTTT. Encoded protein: CASNGPSDTQYF.

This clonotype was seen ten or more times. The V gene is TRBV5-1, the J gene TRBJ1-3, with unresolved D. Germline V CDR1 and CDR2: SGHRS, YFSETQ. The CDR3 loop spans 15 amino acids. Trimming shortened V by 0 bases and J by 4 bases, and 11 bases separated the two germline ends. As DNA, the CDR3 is TGCGCCAGCAGCTTGGACGGAGACGGAGGAAACACCATATATTTT. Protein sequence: CASSLDGDGGNTIYF.

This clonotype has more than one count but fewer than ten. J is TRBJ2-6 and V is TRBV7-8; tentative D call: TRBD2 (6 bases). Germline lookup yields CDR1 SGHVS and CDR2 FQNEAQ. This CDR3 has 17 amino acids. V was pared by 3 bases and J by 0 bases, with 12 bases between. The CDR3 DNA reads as TGTGCCAGCAGCTTTTATGGGGGGATCTCTGGGGCCAACGTCCTGACTTTC. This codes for CASSFYGGISGANVLTF.

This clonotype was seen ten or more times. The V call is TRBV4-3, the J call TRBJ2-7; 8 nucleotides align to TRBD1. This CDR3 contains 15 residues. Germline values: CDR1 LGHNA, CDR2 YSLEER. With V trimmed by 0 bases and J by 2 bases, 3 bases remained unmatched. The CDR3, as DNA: TGCGCCAGCAGCCAAGAGGGCAGGGGGCCCTACGAGCAGTACTTC. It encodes CASSQEGRGPYEQYF.

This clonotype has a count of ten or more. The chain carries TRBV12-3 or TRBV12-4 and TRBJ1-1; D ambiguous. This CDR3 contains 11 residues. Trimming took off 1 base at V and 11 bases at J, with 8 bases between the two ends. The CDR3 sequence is CASSLGRAAFF. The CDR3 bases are TGTGCCAGCAGTTTAGGTAGGGCTGCTTTCTTT.

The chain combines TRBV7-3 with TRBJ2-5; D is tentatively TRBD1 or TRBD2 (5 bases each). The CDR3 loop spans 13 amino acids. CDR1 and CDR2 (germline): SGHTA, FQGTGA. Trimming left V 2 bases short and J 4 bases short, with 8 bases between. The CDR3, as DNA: TGTGCCAGCAGCTTAGGGACCCCAGAGACCCAGTACTTC. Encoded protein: CASSLGTPETQYF. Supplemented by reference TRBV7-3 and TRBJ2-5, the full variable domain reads GAGVSQTPSNKVTEKGKYVELRCDPISGHTALYWYRQSLGQGPEFLIYFQGTGAADDSGLPNDRFFAVRPEGSVSTLKIQRTERGDSAVYLCASSLGTPETQYFGPGTRLLVL.